Detailed here is one TCR beta chain. Germline loops: CDR1 SGDLS, CDR2 YYNGEE. The CDR3 consists of 13 residues. V dropped 2 bases and J dropped 4 bases, with 9 bases sitting between them. Measured with immunoSEQ multiplex PCR; TCRdb has only the in-frame clones, and not every one. Of approximately 37,000 clones in the sample, over 30% were seen once. This entry belongs to a study of neoadjuvant anti-PD-1 for oral cavity cancer. Study as a whole: Most patients had three to four biweekly doses of 3 mg/kg nivolumab before resection.

As for time point: after neoadjuvant nivolumab, at surgical resection. Sequences were derived from tumor tissue, sampled after nivolumab (anti-PD-1) treatment. The rearrangement uses TRBV9 and TRBJ1-2; D is ambiguous. This TCR derives from a person between 40 and 85 years old with oral cavity squamous cell carcinoma. The CDR3, as DNA: TGTGCCAGCAGCGTCCGGACGGGCTATGGCTACACCTTC. This gives the protein CASSVRTGYGYTF.